The 22 T cell receptor beta chains below come from one sample, sequenced in a study of blood T cell repertoires in COVID-19. Clones were read by immunoSEQ multiplex PCR, and TCRdb kept only the in-frame ones, dropping some. Of about 75,000 clones listed, roughly 88% are singletons. Sample: peripheral blood. The receptors stem from a human donor in a cohort sampled during active COVID-19.

The V call is TRBV4-2, the J call TRBJ2-7, with unresolved D. In germline, CDR1 is LGHNA, CDR2 YNFKEQ. This CDR3 contains 15 residues. The V and J ends lost 0 bases and 5 bases respectively, with 14 bases between them. In DNA, the CDR3 is TGTGCCAGCAGCCAAGAGGCCAGTCGTTCACACGAGCAGTACTTC. This encodes CASSQEASRSHEQYF.

The chain employs TRBV4-3 and TRBJ2-7, with D possibly being TRBD1 (6 bases). CDR1 LGHNA and CDR2 YSLEER come from the germline V gene. This CDR3 has 15 residues. Trimming stripped 1 base from V and 0 bases from J, with 10 bases between. The CDR3, as DNA: TGCGCCAGCAGCCAAGCACCAGGGGACTCCTACGAGCAGTACTTC. This codes for CASSQAPGDSYEQYF.

V usage is TRBV7-6 and J usage is TRBJ2-7, with 8 positions matching TRBD1. The CDR3 contains 17 residues. V was pared by 1 base and J by 3 bases, with 11 bases of the junction left unmatched. Germline-derived CDR1 and CDR2 are SGHVS and FNYEAQ. In DNA form, the CDR3 reads TGTGCCAGCAGCTTAGGACCTACCCGGACAGGGAACTACGAGCAGTACTTC. This sequence encodes CASSLGPTRTGNYEQYF.

DNA of the CDR3: TGTGCCAGCAGCTCCCGACTAGCGGGGGGGGGAGAGACCCAGTACTTC. This sequence encodes CASSSRLAGGGETQYF. The rearrangement links TRBV7-8 to TRBJ2-5; 14 bases agree with TRBD2. Unmatched junction bases numbered 5, after V lost 4 bases and J lost 4 bases. Germline V gives CDR1 SGHVS, CDR2 FQNEAQ. The CDR3 runs 16 residues.

This clone has just one count. This rearrangement joins TRBV28 to TRBJ2-2; possible D gene TRBD1, 6 bases. With 5 bases removed from V and 6 bases from J, the gap between germline ends came to 13 bases. The germline V gene has CDR1 MDHEN and CDR2 SYDVKM. The length of the CDR3 is 14 residues. CDR3 region: CASSRQGLSGELFF. As DNA, the CDR3 is TGTGCCAGCAGTCGTCAGGGGTTGTCCGGGGAGCTGTTTTTT.

The chain employs TRBV16 and TRBJ1-5; 7 bases map to TRBD1. J was trimmed by 3 bases and V by 1 base; bases with no gene match: 6. The CDR3 totals 16 residues. CDR1 is KGHSY, CDR2 FQNENV, per germline. The CDR3 is CASSQLSQGHNQPQHF. In DNA form, the CDR3 reads TGTGCCAGCAGCCAATTATCACAGGGGCACAATCAGCCCCAGCATTTT.

This clone appeared a single time. The rearrangement uses TRBV18 and TRBJ1-1; D unclear. Germline-derived CDR1 and CDR2 are KGHSH and LQKENI. The V end lost 8 bases, the J end lost 1 base, and 11 bases lay between the germline ends. CDR3 length equals 13 residues. CDR3 amino acids: CASALSGNTEAFF. CDR3 coding DNA: TGTGCCAGCGCGCTGTCAGGGAACACTGAAGCTTTCTTT.

The chain joins TRBV12-5 to TRBJ2-3, with 11 bases matching TRBD1. CDR3 size: 18 residues. The trim removed 0 bases at V and 4 bases at J, leaving 9 bases unmatched. CDR1 and CDR2 from the germline V gene are LGHNT and FRNRAP. CDR3 nucleotides: TGTGCTAGTGGTTTGGTAGTAGGACAGGGGGCGCAGGCAGATACGCAGTATTTT. Translated, it gives CASGLVVGQGAQADTQYF.

The chain combines TRBV5-1 with TRBJ1-2; no definite D call. The CDR3 runs 16 residues. V was clipped by 4 bases and J by 7 bases, with 23 bases between them. Per germline, CDR1 SGHRS and CDR2 YFSETQ. CDR3 loop: CASSPFPDRPVSGYTF. For the CDR3, the DNA is TGCGCCAGCAGCCCCTTTCCCGATCGTCCAGTGTCTGGCTACACCTTC.

The chain employs TRBV30 and TRBJ2-3, with 7 bases fitting TRBD2. The junction had 7 bases not matched to a gene; V was cut back by 4 bases and J by 3 bases. Per the germline V gene, CDR1 is GTSNPN and CDR2 is SVGIG (reference sequence). The CDR3 loop spans 14 amino acids. The CDR3 here is CAWMAAGWTDTQYF. Written as DNA, the CDR3 is TGTGCCTGGATGGCAGCGGGGTGGACAGATACGCAGTATTTT.

The chain combines TRBV29-1 with TRBJ1-6; no definite D call. CDR1 SQVTM and CDR2 ANQGSEA come from the germline V gene. The germline V and J ends were trimmed by 3 bases and 2 bases, with 11 bases remaining between them. This CDR3 comprises 15 residues. CDR3 amino acids: CSVDARSAYNSPLHF. The DNA of the CDR3 is TGCAGCGTTGATGCCCGAAGCGCCTATAATTCACCCCTCCACTTT.

This sequence joins TRBV11-3 and TRBJ2-1; D is possibly TRBD2 (5 bases). Trimming removed 5 bases from V and 4 bases from J, with 15 bases in between. This CDR3 has 15 residues. Germline V CDR1 and CDR2: SGHNT, YENEEA. CDR3 region: CASSPSPSRYNEQFF. For the CDR3, the DNA is TGTGCCAGCAGCCCCTCCCCTAGCAGATACAATGAGCAGTTCTTC.

The chain uses TRBV2 and TRBJ2-7; a possible D gene is TRBD2 (5 bases). V was clipped by 4 bases and J by 2 bases, with 12 bases between them. The CDR3 covers 14 residues. Germline lookup yields CDR1 SNHLY and CDR2 FYNNEI. The CDR3 DNA reads as TGTGCCAGCAGTGGGATAGCGTTGGCCTACGAGCAGTACTTC. Amino acids: CASSGIALAYEQYF.

V is TRBV21-1 and J is TRBJ1-2. TRBV21-1 is flagged as a pseudogene. This CDR3 has 14 amino acids. The CDR3 DNA reads TGTGCCAGCAGCACGGACGAAGGACTTGGGGGCTACACCTTC. Its translation is CASSTDEGLGGYTF.

The V gene is TRBV7-2, the J gene TRBJ2-3, with 8 bases lining up with TRBD1. The CDR3 runs to 16 residues. Trimming removed 4 bases from V and 2 bases from J; junction bases left unmatched: 8. The V gene's germline CDR1 is SGHTA and CDR2 FQGNSA. CDR3 in amino acids: CASSSSRGLTTDTQYF. CDR3 DNA sequence: TGTGCCAGCAGCTCCAGCAGGGGGCTGACCACAGATACGCAGTATTTT.

CDR3 in DNA: TGCGCCAGCATGGGCGGACTATATGGCTACACCTTC. Translating gives CASMGGLYGYTF. The genes are TRBV10-2 and TRBJ1-2; no clear D gene. The CDR3 has 12 residues. V was cut by 7 bases and J by 5 bases, with 11 bases left in between. The germline gives CDR1 WSHSY, CDR2 SAAADI.

This chain links TRBV6-6 with TRBJ2-7, with TRBD2 identical over 8 bases. The length of the CDR3 is 14 residues. The V gene's germline CDR1 is MNHNY and CDR2 SVGAGI (reference sequence). The J segment lost 4 bases and the V segment lost 7 bases, leaving 9 bases of the junction unmatched. The CDR3 DNA is TGTGCCAGCACCTCCTGGGTAGCGGGGTACGAGCAGTACTTC. It specifies CASTSWVAGYEQYF.

The chain links TRBV5-4 to TRBJ1-1; 9 nucleotides match TRBD1. V lost 4 bases, J lost 5 bases, and 9 bases stayed unmatched. The CDR3 is made up of 15 amino acids. The germline V gene encodes CDR1 SGHNT and CDR2 YYREEE (reference sequence). CDR3 amino acids: CASSLPQGAGTEAFF. The CDR3 nucleotides read TGTGCCAGCAGCCTGCCACAGGGGGCCGGGACTGAAGCTTTCTTT.

The chain joins TRBV11-2 to TRBJ2-3, with TRBD2 identical over 15 bases. V shed 6 bases and J 0 bases; nucleotides not matched to a gene: 10. Germline loops: CDR1 SGHAT, CDR2 FQNNGV. The CDR3 consists of 19 residues. DNA for the CDR3: TGTGCCAGCAGGACACCGGGACTAGCGGGGGGATCTAGCACAGATACGCAGTATTTT. This translates into CASRTPGLAGGSSTDTQYF.

The chain combines TRBV15 with TRBJ2-7; 7 bases are shared with TRBD2. V shed 6 bases, J shed 3 bases, and the junction held 11 bases outside the gene matches. This CDR3 has 15 residues. Germline V gene data show CDR1 as LNHNV and CDR2 as YYDKDF (reference sequence). The CDR3 loop reads CATSRGAGWGYEQYF. The CDR3 DNA sequence: TGTGCCACCAGTAGGGGAGCGGGATGGGGCTACGAGCAGTACTTC.

The genes are TRBV4-3 and TRBJ1-2; no clear D gene. Germline CDR1 reads LGHNA; CDR2 reads YSLEER. The length of the CDR3 is 14 residues. V was shortened by 0 bases and J by 4 bases, with 9 bases between the two germline ends. CDR3 sequence: CASSQDQVSYGYTF. The CDR3 DNA reads as TGCGCCAGCAGCCAAGATCAGGTCTCCTATGGCTACACCTTC.

In this sample, this clone is medium-sized. This rearrangement joins TRBV11-2 to TRBJ2-2, with 9 bases fitting TRBD1. V dropped 0 bases and J dropped 7; count of bases not matched to a gene: 3. The CDR3 has 15 residues. CDR1 and CDR2 (germline): SGHAT, FQNNGV. CDR3 sequence: CASSLEQGAGGELFF. The CDR3 DNA sequence: TGTGCCAGCAGCTTAGAACAGGGGGCCGGCGGGGAGCTGTTTTTT. Complete variable domain (other parts from reference TRBV11-2 and TRBJ2-2): EAGVAQSPRYKIIEKRQSVAFWCNPISGHATLYWYQQILGQGPKLLIQFQNNGVVDDSQLPKDRFSAERLKGVDSTLKIQPAKLEDSAVYLCASSLEQGAGGELFFGEGSRLTVL.